This T cell receptor beta chain was identified in a study of shared clonotypes between healthy human individuals. General study results and limits: The study found lower generation probabilities in non-shared clonotypes than in those shared by all four donors. Of the naive CD4 clonotypes, approximately 5% were shared across several donors.

Sequencing used immunoSEQ multiplex PCR; TCRdb keeps in-frame clones, though not all of them. The sample records hundreds of thousands of clones, approximately 96% being singletons. The germline V gene encodes CDR1 SGHVS and CDR2 FNYEAQ. This CDR3 is 17 amino acids long. J lost 2 bases, V lost 4 bases, and 14 bases had no gene match. Naive CD8 cells, CD45RO-negative and positively selected for CCR7, excluded terminally differentiated effector memory CD45RA+ cells. Regarding this clone: Its antigen is still unknown.

The rearrangement joins TRBV7-6 to TRBJ2-7; 7 bases line up with TRBD2. The clonotype originates from a woman aged 25 to 39 in good health. The sequenced sample was naive CD8+ T cells sorted from blood. In DNA form, the CDR3 reads TGTGCCAGCAGCTCTGGTCCAGGCGGGAGTGGCCCCTACGAGCAGTACTTC. It translates to CASSSGPGGSGPYEQYF.